This T cell receptor beta chain appears in the sequencing data of a study of read filtering for tumor transcriptome and immune sequencing. At the level of the study: By R-ISS, stages I, II and III held roughly 8, 16 and 7 patients. IR-seq gave about 4.05 to 11 million TCR reads per sample; RNA-seq gave about 75 to 1,400. Findings and caveats of the study: Compared with RNA-seq, IR-seq gave much higher clonotype depth and reliability.

Germline lookup yields CDR1 SGHRS and CDR2 YFSETQ. The CDR3 length is 16 residues. With regard to this clonotype: The antigen is unknown. The junction and the germline gene differ at one end; a read error may be behind it.

Molecular barcoded adaptors covering alpha/delta and beta/gamma chains were used on roughly 400 ng RNA. TCRdb independently ran MiXCR on the reads; one entry per CDR3 protein. The sample has about 50,000 distinct CDR3 sequences; around a fifth are singletons. The origin of this receptor is a donor at least 40 years old with multiple myeloma. V is TRBV5-1 and J is TRBJ2-6; 8 positions match TRBD1. Source material: a population of CD138-negative cells sorted from bone marrow. The CDR3 sequence: CASQDRGSSGADVLTF. As DNA, the CDR3 is TGCGCCAGCCAAGACAGGGGAAGCTCTGGGGCCGACGTCCTGACTTTC.